This passage covers 21 T cell receptor beta chains from one sample sequenced in a study of blood T cell repertoires in COVID-19. Profiled with immunoSEQ multiplex PCR; TCRdb holds only in-frame clones, not every one. The table shows about 13,000 clones, with around nine tenths occurring only once. The sequenced material came from peripheral blood. Receptors were obtained from a human donor in a cohort sampled during active COVID-19.

The chain links TRBV18 to TRBJ2-3, with a tentative D call TRBD2 (6 bases). Trimming pared 4 bases from V and 2 bases from J, leaving 10 bases between. The CDR3 consists of 14 residues. Germline-derived CDR1 and CDR2 are KGHSH and LQKENI. CDR3 DNA: TGTGCCAGCTCACGAGGCGGGGCCACAGATACGCAGTATTTT. This sequence encodes CASSRGGATDTQYF.

V usage is TRBV11-3 and J usage is TRBJ2-7, with TRBD1 matching over 8 bases. The CDR3 contains 14 residues. Germline CDR1 reads SGHNT; CDR2 reads YENEEA. V gave up 2 bases and J gave up 5 bases; unmatched junction bases: 5. Here the CDR3 reads CASSLQGARDEQYF. For the CDR3, the DNA is TGTGCCAGCAGCTTACAGGGGGCGCGGGACGAGCAGTACTTC.

This chain uses TRBV7-2 with TRBJ2-7; D perhaps matches TRBD1 (6 bases). This CDR3 has 16 residues. Trimming stripped 2 bases from V and 7 bases from J, with 21 bases between. CDR1 is SGHTA and CDR2 is FQGNSA in the germline V gene. The CDR3 sequence: CASSLSGILTQGEQYF. The CDR3 DNA reads as TGTGCCAGCAGCTTATCAGGGATCTTAACTCAGGGGGAGCAGTACTTC.

As DNA, the CDR3 is TGTGCCAGCAGTGTGGGGAGGGGAATTATGAACACTGAAGCTTTCTTT. Residues: CASSVGRGIMNTEAFF. The V gene is TRBV2, the J gene TRBJ1-1; possible D gene TRBD1, 5 bases. The CDR3 totals 16 residues. Per the germline V gene, CDR1 is SNHLY and CDR2 is FYNNEI. The ends were cut back, 4 bases at V and 0 bases at J, with 15 bases in the middle.

The chain carries TRBV5-6 and TRBJ2-2, with TRBD2 matching over 8 bases. Losses at the gene ends were 0 bases for V and 3 bases for J; bases not matched to a gene: 4. The germline V gene encodes CDR1 SGHDT and CDR2 YYEEEE. The CDR3 sequence is 16 residues long. DNA of the CDR3: TGTGCCAGCAGCTTGGGGCGGGGGGCGGACACCGGGGAGCTGTTTTTT. Amino acid sequence: CASSLGRGADTGELFF.

The chain uses TRBV12-3 or TRBV12-4 and TRBJ2-1, with 8 bases fitting TRBD2. The J segment lost 16 bases and the V segment lost 5 bases, leaving 7 bases of the junction unmatched. The CDR3 is made up of 11 amino acids. CDR3 amino acids: CASSAGTRYFF. The CDR3 nucleotides are TGTGCCAGCAGTGCCGGGACTAGATACTTCTTC.

This clone has just one count. The rearrangement joins TRBV19 to TRBJ2-3, with 10 bases identical to TRBD1. Germline loops: CDR1 LNHDA, CDR2 SQIVND (reference sequence). The junction had 5 bases not matched to a gene; V was cut back by 5 bases and J by 3 bases. This CDR3 has 15 residues. CDR3 sequence: CASSLGQGDTDTQYF. The CDR3 DNA follows: TGTGCCAGTAGTCTCGGACAGGGGGATACAGATACGCAGTATTTT.

This clone has more than one count but fewer than ten. The gene calls are TRBV19 and TRBJ1-2; 7 bases match TRBD1. After removal of 3 bases from V and 7 bases from J, the junction contained 8 bases not matched to a gene. The CDR3 extends over 14 amino acids. Germline CDR1 and CDR2: LNHDA and SQIVND (reference sequence). The CDR3, as DNA: TGTGCCAGTAGTATTGGACCGGGACAGCCTGGCTACACCTTC. Protein: CASSIGPGQPGYTF. Together with reference TRBV19 and TRBJ1-2, the CDR3 gives the full variable domain: DGGITQSPKYLFRKEGQNVTLSCEQNLNHDAMYWYRQDPGQGLRLIYYSQIVNDFQKGDIAEGYSVSREKKESFPLTVTSAQKNPTAFYLCASSIGPGQPGYTFGSGTRLTVV.

The V and J genes are TRBV7-9 and TRBJ1-5, with TRBD1 matching over 7 bases. Germline assignment: CDR1 SEHNR and CDR2 FQNEAQ (reference sequence). The V and J ends lost 1 base and 4 bases, in that order; junction bases with no gene match: 4. There are 15 residues in the CDR3. This CDR3 reads CASSLGTGENQPQHF. The CDR3 region has the DNA TGTGCCAGCAGCTTAGGGACAGGTGAAAATCAGCCCCAGCATTTT.

The V call is TRBV4-1, the J call TRBJ2-5; 9 bases are shared with TRBD2. The CDR3 consists of 15 residues. Germline V gene data show CDR1 as MGHRA and CDR2 as YSYEKL. The trim removed 6 bases at V and 0 bases at J, leaving 5 bases unmatched. CDR3 sequence reads: CASRASGMYQETQYF. In DNA form, the CDR3 reads TGCGCCAGCAGGGCTAGCGGGATGTACCAAGAGACCCAGTACTTC.

This clone was seen a handful of times. The J gene is TRBJ2-2, the V gene TRBV15; TRBD2 is a possible D gene (6 bases). CDR1 LNHNV and CDR2 YYDKDF come from the germline V gene (reference sequence). V shed 3 bases and J shed 0 bases, with 17 bases lying between them. The CDR3 has 18 residues. The CDR3 loop reads CATSSGPWDLANTGELFF. The CDR3 nucleotides read TGTGCCACCAGCAGCGGACCCTGGGACTTGGCGAACACCGGGGAGCTGTTTTTT.

The rearrangement joins TRBV11-2 to TRBJ2-3, with 12 positions matching TRBD2. Germline trimming cut 6 bases from V and 4 bases from J; bases unmatched to any gene: 5. Germline V gene lookup returns CDR1 SGHAT and CDR2 FQNNGV. The CDR3 runs to 15 residues. CDR3 DNA sequence: TGTGCCAGCAGAAAAGGACTAGCGGGGCCAGATACGCAGTATTTT. This codes for CASRKGLAGPDTQYF.

The chain uses TRBV9 and TRBJ2-1; TRBD1 aligns across 8 bases. The CDR3 loop spans 14 amino acids. The V and J ends lost 4 bases and 8 bases, in that order; junction bases with no gene match: 8. Germline-derived CDR1 and CDR2 are SGDLS and YYNGEE. For the CDR3, the DNA is TGTGCCAGCAGCCCTCCGGACAGGGACGATGAGCAGTTCTTC. It encodes CASSPPDRDDEQFF.

This chain connects TRBV5-8 to TRBJ2-3, with 10 bases that match TRBD2. CDR1 and CDR2 (germline): SGHTS, YDEGEE. The length of the CDR3 is 16 residues. V dropped 4 bases and J dropped 1; count of bases not matched to a gene: 6. CDR3 nucleotide sequence: TGTGCCAGCAGCCCGGGACTAGCGCGGGGCACAGATACGCAGTATTTT. Its protein is CASSPGLARGTDTQYF.

V and J are TRBV3-1 (or the pseudogene TRBV3-2) and TRBJ2-5, with D maybe TRBD2 (5 bases). V was trimmed by 1 base and J by 3 bases, leaving 9 bases between them. The CDR3 is made up of 14 amino acids. Germline CDR1 and CDR2: LGHDT and YNNKEL (reference sequence). The CDR3 region has the DNA TGTGCCAGCAGCCAAGGACTCGGGAAAGAGACCCAGTACTTC. Translating gives CASSQGLGKETQYF.

This clone was found a few times. The V gene is TRBV13, the J gene TRBJ2-7, with 7 bases matching TRBD1. There are 14 residues in the CDR3. The germline V gene has CDR1 PRHDT and CDR2 FYEKMQ (reference sequence). The trim removed 4 bases at V and 2 bases at J, leaving 5 bases unmatched. Written as DNA, the CDR3 is TGTGCCAGCAGCTCACAGGGGTCTACCTACGAGCAGTACTTC. Translating gives CASSSQGSTYEQYF.

This clone was counted a single time. This sequence joins TRBV30 and TRBJ2-7; TRBD1 matches at 8 bases. Germline V CDR1 and CDR2: GTSNPN, SVGIG (reference sequence). This CDR3 has 15 residues. The V gene end was trimmed by 7 bases and the J gene end by 1 base; junction bases not matched to a gene: 12. The CDR3 nucleotides are TGTGCCTTTATGCGGTCGGGACAGGTTTCCTACGAGCAGTACTTC. Translating it yields CAFMRSGQVSYEQYF.

The V call is TRBV19, the J call TRBJ2-1, with D perhaps matching TRBD2 (6 bases). The CDR3 is made up of 13 amino acids. Trimming took 7 bases from V and 0 from J, leaving 7 bases between them. Germline-derived CDR1 and CDR2 are LNHDA and SQIVND (reference sequence). This CDR3 is CASTGGSYNEQFF. CDR3 nucleotide sequence: TGTGCCAGTACCGGGGGCTCCTACAATGAGCAGTTCTTC.

The V gene is TRBV5-5, the J gene TRBJ1-5; 12 positions agree with TRBD1. Germline trimming cut 3 bases from V and 7 bases from J; bases unmatched to any gene: 14. The germline V gene encodes CDR1 SGHKS and CDR2 YYEKEE (reference sequence). The CDR3 contains 18 residues. CDR3 nucleotides: TGTGCCAGCAGCTCTAAGTCCGGGACAGGGGGCGGTCGGCAGCCCCAGCATTTT. This translates into CASSSKSGTGGGRQPQHF.

The chain links TRBV11-2 to TRBJ2-2; TRBD2 matches 8 bases. Germline V gives CDR1 SGHAT, CDR2 FQNNGV. The CDR3 contains 18 residues. V gave up 5 bases and J gave up 4 bases; unmatched junction bases: 15. The DNA for the CDR3 is TGTGCCAGCAGCCGTTCTCAACTGGGCGGGGGGCCCACCGGGGAGCTGTTTTTT. Translated, it gives CASSRSQLGGGPTGELFF.

The V and J genes are TRBV9 and TRBJ1-2; possibly TRBD1 for D (5 bases). With 5 bases removed from V and 3 bases from J, the gap between germline ends came to 23 bases. Germline lookup yields CDR1 SGDLS and CDR2 YYNGEE. This CDR3 contains 17 residues. For the CDR3, the DNA is TGTGCCAGCAGTCGATCTCTTGGGGCCTTTAAGGACTATGGCTACACCTTC. Translating gives CASSRSLGAFKDYGYTF.